The T cell receptor (beta chain) under discussion was sequenced for a study of T cells expressing NK-cell markers. Study-wide context: Sorted CD3+CD56-NKG2C+, CD3+CD56+NKG2C- and CD3+CD56+NKG2C+ T cells were the source of the TCR beta repertoires. One of the eight sequenced donors was seronegative, whereas the other seven were HCMV-seropositive.

Findings and caveats of the study: In several donors, these clonotypes also led the CD3+CD56-NKG2C+ fraction. NKG2C+ dominant clonotypes from several donors made up about 1.0-7.5% of CD8+ T cells.

A note on this clonotype: Antigen specificity is unknown.

For each CDR3 protein, TCRdb gives one entry from its re-call of the 5' RACE reads, without DNA. In total, the table holds approximately 110,000 distinct CDR3 sequences. The TCR sequence derives from a woman aged 18 to 75 in good health. The sequenced sample consisted of blood T cells: a sorted CD56 or NKG2C T cell subset, CD4+ or CD8+ T cells, or bulk PBMC T cells (not recorded which).

CDR3 protein: CASSLSGLAQETQYF. The rearrangement uses TRBV27 and TRBJ2-5; checking the TCRdb D call of TRBD2 is not possible without DNA. This CDR3 region has 15 residues. Germline loops: CDR1 MNHEY, CDR2 SMNVEV (reference sequence).